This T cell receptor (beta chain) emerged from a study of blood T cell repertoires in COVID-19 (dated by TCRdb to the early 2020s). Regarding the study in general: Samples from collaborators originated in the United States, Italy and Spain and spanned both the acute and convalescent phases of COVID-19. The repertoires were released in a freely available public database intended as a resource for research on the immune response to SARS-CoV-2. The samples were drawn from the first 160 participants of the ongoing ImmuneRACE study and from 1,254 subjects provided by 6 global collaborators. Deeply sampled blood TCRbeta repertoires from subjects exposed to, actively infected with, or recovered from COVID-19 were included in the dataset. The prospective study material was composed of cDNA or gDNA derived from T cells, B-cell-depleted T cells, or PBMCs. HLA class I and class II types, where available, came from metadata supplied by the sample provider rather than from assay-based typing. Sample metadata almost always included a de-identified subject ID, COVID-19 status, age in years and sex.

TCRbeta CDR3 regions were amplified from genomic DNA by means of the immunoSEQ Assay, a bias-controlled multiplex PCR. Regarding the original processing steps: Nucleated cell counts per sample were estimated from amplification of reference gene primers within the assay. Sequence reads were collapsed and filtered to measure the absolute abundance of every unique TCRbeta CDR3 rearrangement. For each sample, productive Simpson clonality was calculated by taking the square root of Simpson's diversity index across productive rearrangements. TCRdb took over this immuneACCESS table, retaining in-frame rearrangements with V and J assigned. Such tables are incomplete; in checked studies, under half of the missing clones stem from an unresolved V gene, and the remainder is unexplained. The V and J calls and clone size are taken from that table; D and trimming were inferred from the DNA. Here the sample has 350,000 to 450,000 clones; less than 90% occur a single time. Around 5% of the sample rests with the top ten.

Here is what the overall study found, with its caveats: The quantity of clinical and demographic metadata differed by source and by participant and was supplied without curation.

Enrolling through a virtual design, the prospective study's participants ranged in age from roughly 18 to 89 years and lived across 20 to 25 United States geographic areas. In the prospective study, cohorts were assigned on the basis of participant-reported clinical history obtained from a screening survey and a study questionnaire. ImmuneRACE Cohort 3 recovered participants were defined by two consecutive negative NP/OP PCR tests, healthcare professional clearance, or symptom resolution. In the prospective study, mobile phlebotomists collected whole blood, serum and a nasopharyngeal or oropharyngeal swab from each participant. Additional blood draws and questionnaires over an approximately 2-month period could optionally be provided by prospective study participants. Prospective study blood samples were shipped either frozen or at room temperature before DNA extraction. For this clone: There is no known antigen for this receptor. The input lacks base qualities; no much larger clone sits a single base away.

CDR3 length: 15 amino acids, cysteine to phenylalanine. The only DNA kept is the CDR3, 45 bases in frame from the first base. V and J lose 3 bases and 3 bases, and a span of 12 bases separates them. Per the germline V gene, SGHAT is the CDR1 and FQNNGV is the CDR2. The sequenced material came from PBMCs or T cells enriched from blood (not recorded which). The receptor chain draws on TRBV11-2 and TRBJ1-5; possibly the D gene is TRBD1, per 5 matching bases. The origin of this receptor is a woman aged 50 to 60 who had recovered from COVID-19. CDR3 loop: CASSLGGVHNQPQHF. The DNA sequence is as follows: TGTGCCAGCAGCTTGGGGGGAGTCCACAATCAGCCCCAGCATTTT.